The 8 T cell receptor beta chains in this list originate from one sample, sequenced in a study of CD4+ T cells in melanoma. Produced via immunoSEQ multiplex PCR; TCRdb's table is partial and in-frame only. Altogether around 20,000 clones are present, 83% being singletons, with the ten largest covering roughly 5%. The specimen was cells from a culture (not recorded whether cultured in vitro). The receptors derive from a human donor with melanoma.

This chain uses TRBV11-2 with TRBJ1-5, with 10 bases matching TRBD1. With 5 bases clipped from V and 7 bases from J, the junction kept 2 bases outside the gene matches. The CDR3 extends over 13 amino acids. Germline V gene lookup returns CDR1 SGHAT and CDR2 FQNNGV. The CDR3 loop reads CASSGDRGQPQHF. The CDR3 bases are TGTGCCAGCAGCGGGGACAGGGGACAGCCCCAGCATTTT.

The gene calls are TRBV6-1 and TRBJ1-1; the D gene is possibly TRBD1 (6 bases). V was cut by 3 bases and J by 4 bases, with 15 bases left in between. The CDR3 contains 15 residues. CDR1 is MNHNS and CDR2 is SASEGT in the germline V gene. As DNA, the CDR3 is TGTGCCAGCAGTGATCCCAGGGGATCGGCCACTGAAGCTTTCTTT. Protein: CASSDPRGSATEAFF.

This clone occurred once. The chain links TRBV7-8 to TRBJ2-7; 7 bases agree with TRBD1. With V trimmed by 2 bases and J by 6 bases, 7 bases remained unmatched. Germline lookup yields CDR1 SGHVS and CDR2 FQNEAQ. The CDR3 extends over 14 amino acids. The CDR3 region has the DNA TGTGCCAGCAGCTTAAGGGGGCCCCTCGCCGAGCAGTACTTC. Amino acid sequence: CASSLRGPLAEQYF.

The gene calls are TRBV5-1 and TRBJ2-4, with TRBD2 identical over 11 bases. The CDR3 is made up of 18 amino acids. Germline V CDR1 and CDR2: SGHRS, YFSETQ. The trim removed 4 bases at V and 3 bases at J, leaving 12 bases unmatched. The DNA for the CDR3 is TGCGCCAGCAGCCTTGTGGGAATTCTAGCGGGGGGCAAAAACATTCAGTACTTC. Protein product: CASSLVGILAGGKNIQYF.

The chain links TRBV7-8 to TRBJ2-3, with no clear D. CDR3 length: 12 residues. Between the trimmed V and J ends, which lost 1 base and 6 bases, there was a span of 5 bases. CDR1 is SGHVS and CDR2 is FQNEAQ in the germline V gene. The CDR3 coding sequence is TGTGCCAGCAGCTTAGTTTCGGATACGCAGTATTTT. Its translation is CASSLVSDTQYF.

V and J are TRBV2 and TRBJ1-1, with a weak D call TRBD1 (5 bases). The V and J ends lost 6 bases and 0 bases respectively, with 11 bases between them. Per the germline V gene, CDR1 is SNHLY and CDR2 is FYNNEI. The CDR3 contains 14 residues. CDR3 nucleotides: TGTGCCAGCAGGGGGACGGAGATGAACACTGAAGCTTTCTTT. Protein: CASRGTEMNTEAFF. Based on the CDR3 plus reference TRBV2 and TRBJ1-1, the full variable domain is EPEVTQTPSHQVTQMGQEVILRCVPISNHLYFYWYRQILGQKVEFLVSFYNNEISEKSEIFDDQFSVERPDGSNFTLKIRSTKLEDSAMYFCASRGTEMNTEAFFGQGTRLTVV.

CDR3 nucleotide sequence: TGTGCCAGCAGACGACAGGGGGGGACCGGGGAGCTGTTTTTT. Translating gives CASRRQGGTGELFF. The chain uses TRBV2 and TRBJ2-2; 9 positions match TRBD1. This CDR3 contains 14 residues. V lost 6 bases to trimming and J lost 5 bases; unmatched junction nucleotides: 4. Looked up from germline, CDR1 is SNHLY and CDR2 is FYNNEI.

This chain uses TRBV2 with TRBJ1-5; the D is unclear. The germline gives CDR1 SNHLY, CDR2 FYNNEI. The ends were cut back, 6 bases at V and 0 bases at J, with 9 bases in the middle. The CDR3 sequence is 14 residues long. The CDR3 loop reads CASSPMFSNQPQHF. CDR3 coding DNA: TGTGCCAGCAGCCCCATGTTTAGCAATCAGCCCCAGCATTTT.